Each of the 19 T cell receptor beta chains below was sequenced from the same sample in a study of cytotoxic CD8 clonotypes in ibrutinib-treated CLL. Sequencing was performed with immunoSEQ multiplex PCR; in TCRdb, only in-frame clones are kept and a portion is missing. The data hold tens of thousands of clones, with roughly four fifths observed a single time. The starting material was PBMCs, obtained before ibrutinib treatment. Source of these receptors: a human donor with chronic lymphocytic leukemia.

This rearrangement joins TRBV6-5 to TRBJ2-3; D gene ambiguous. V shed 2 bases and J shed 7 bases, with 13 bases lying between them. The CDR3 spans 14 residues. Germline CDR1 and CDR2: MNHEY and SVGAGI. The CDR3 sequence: CASSYRAPGYTQYF. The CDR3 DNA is TGTGCCAGCAGTTACCGGGCCCCCGGGTATACGCAGTATTTT.

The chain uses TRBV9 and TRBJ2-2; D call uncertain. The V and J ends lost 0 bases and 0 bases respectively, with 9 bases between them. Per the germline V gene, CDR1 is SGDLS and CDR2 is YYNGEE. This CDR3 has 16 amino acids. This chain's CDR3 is CASSVVPGANTGELFF. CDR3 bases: TGTGCCAGCAGCGTAGTCCCAGGCGCGAACACCGGGGAGCTGTTTTTT.

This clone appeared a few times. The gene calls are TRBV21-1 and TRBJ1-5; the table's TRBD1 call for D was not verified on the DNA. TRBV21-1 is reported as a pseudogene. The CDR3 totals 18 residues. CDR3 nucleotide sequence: TGTGCCAGCAGCAAATGGGGGACAGATGATTATAGCAATCAGCCCCAGCATTTT. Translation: CASSKWGTDDYSNQPQHF.

The CDR3 here is CASSFRGQGSPYNSPLHF. CDR3 nucleotide sequence: TGCGCCAGCAGCTTCCGTGGTCAGGGGTCCCCCTATAATTCACCCCTCCACTTT. This sequence joins TRBV5-1 and TRBJ1-6; maybe TRBD1 (6 bases). The CDR3 is 18 residues long. Trimming stripped 2 bases from V and 2 bases from J, with 17 bases between. Per the germline V gene, CDR1 is SGHRS and CDR2 is YFSETQ. Variable domain in full (rest from reference TRBV5-1 and TRBJ1-6): KAGVTQTPRYLIKTRGQQVTLSCSPISGHRSVSWYQQTPGQGLQFLFEYFSETQRNKGNFPGRFSGRQFSNSRSEMNVSTLELGDSALYLCASSFRGQGSPYNSPLHFGNGTRLTVT.

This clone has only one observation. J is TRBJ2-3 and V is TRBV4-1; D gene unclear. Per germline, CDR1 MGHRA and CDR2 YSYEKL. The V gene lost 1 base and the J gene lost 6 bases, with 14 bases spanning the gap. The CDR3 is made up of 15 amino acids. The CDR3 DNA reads TGCGCCAGCAGCCAAGTCCCCGTCGGTGGCGATACGCAGTATTTT. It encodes CASSQVPVGGDTQYF.

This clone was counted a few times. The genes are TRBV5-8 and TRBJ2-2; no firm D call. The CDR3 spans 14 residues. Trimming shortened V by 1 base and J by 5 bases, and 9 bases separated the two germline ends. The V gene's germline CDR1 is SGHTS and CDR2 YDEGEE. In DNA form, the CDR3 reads TGTGCCAGCAGCTTGCGTCACCAAACCGGGGAGCTGTTTTTT. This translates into CASSLRHQTGELFF. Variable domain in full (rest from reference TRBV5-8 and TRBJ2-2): EAGVTQSPTHLIKTRGQQATLRCSPISGHTSVYWYQQALGLGLQFLLWYDEGEERNRGNFPPRFSGRQFPNYSSELNVNALELEDSALYLCASSLRHQTGELFFGEGSRLTVL.

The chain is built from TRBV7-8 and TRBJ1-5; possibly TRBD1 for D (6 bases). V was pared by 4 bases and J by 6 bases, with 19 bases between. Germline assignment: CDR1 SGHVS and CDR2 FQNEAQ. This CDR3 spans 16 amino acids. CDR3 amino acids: CASSWQIQGPGQPQHF. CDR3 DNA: TGTGCCAGCAGCTGGCAAATACAGGGACCAGGTCAGCCCCAGCATTTT.

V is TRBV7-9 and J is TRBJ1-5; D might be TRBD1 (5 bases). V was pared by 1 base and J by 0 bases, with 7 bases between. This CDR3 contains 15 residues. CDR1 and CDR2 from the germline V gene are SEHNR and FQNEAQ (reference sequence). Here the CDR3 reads CASSLEGRSNQPQHF. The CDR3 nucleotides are TGTGCCAGCAGCTTAGAGGGGCGTAGCAATCAGCCCCAGCATTTT.

The CDR3 loop is CASSQDRLAGSDTQYF. CDR3 sequence (DNA): TGTGCCAGCAGCCAAGATAGGCTAGCGGGGTCAGATACGCAGTATTTT. The chain joins TRBV4-2 to TRBJ2-3; TRBD2 aligns across 9 bases. The CDR3 has 16 residues. J gave up 4 bases and V 0 bases, and 5 bases lay outside the gene matches. In germline, CDR1 is LGHNA, CDR2 YNFKEQ.

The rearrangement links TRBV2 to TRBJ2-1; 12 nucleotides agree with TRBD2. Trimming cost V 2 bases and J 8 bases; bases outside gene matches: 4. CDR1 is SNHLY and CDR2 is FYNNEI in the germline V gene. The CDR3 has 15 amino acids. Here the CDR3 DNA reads TGTGCCAGCAGTGAACTAGCGGGGGGGCGGGATGAGCAGTTCTTC. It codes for CASSELAGGRDEQFF. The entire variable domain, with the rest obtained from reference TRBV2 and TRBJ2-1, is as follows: EPEVTQTPSHQVTQMGQEVILRCVPISNHLYFYWYRQILGQKVEFLVSFYNNEISEKSEIFDDQFSVERPDGSNFTLKIRSTKLEDSAMYFCASSELAGGRDEQFFGPGTRLTVL.

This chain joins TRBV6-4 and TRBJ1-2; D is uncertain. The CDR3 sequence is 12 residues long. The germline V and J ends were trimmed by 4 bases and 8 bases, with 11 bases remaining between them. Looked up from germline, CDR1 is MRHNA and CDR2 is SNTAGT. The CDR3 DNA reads TGTGCCAGCAGTGGAACGGAGGGAGGCTACACCTTC. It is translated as CASSGTEGGYTF.

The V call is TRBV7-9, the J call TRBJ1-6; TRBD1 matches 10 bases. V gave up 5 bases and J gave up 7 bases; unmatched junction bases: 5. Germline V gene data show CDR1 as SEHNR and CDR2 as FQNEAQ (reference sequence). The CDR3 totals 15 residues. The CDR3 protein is CASSPGTGVNSPLHF. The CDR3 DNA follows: TGTGCCAGCAGCCCAGGGACAGGGGTCAATTCACCCCTCCACTTT.

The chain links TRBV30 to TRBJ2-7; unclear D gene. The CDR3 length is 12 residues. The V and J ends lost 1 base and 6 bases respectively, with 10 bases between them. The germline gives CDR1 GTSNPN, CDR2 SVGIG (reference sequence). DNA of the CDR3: TGTGCCTGGAGTGGGGGTCCCCGCGAGCAGTACTTC. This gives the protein CAWSGGPREQYF.

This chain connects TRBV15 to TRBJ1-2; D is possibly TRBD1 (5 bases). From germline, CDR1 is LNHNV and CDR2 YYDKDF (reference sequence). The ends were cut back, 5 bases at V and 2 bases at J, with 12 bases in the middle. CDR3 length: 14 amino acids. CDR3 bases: TGTGCCACCAGCCGAGGGGACGGAAACTATGGCTACACCTTC. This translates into CATSRGDGNYGYTF. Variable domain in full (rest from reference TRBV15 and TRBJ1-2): DAMVIQNPRYQVTQFGKPVTLSCSQTLNHNVMYWYQQKSSQAPKLLFHYYDKDFNNEADTPDNFQSRRPNTSFCFLDIRSPGLGDTAMYLCATSRGDGNYGYTFGSGTRLTVV.

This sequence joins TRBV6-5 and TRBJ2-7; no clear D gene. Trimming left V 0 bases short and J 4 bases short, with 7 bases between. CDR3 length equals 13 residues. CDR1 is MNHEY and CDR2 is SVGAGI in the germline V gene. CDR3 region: CASSYSNKYEQYF. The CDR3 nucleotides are TGTGCCAGCAGTTACTCGAACAAGTACGAGCAGTACTTC.

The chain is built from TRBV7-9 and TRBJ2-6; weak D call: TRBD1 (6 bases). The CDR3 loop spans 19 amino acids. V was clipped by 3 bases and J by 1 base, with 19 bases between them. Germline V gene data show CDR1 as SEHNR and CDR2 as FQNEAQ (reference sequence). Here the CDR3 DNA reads TGTGCCAGCAGCTTCTTTGGATTAATGGGGGCTTCTGGGGCCAACGTCCTGACTTTC. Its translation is CASSFFGLMGASGANVLTF.

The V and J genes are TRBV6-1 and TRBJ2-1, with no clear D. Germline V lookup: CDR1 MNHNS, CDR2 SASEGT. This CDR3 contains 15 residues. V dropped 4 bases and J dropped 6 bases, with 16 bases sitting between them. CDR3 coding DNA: TGTGCCAGCAGTGCCGGCTCTGGGGTTACCAATGAGCAGTTCTTC. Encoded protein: CASSAGSGVTNEQFF.

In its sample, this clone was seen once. Here the CDR3 DNA reads TGTGCCAGCAGTGGACAGGGACCAGGGGCTAGCGGGAGGGCTTTGGTGACCCAGTACTTC. It is translated as CASSGQGPGASGRALVTQYF. The V and J genes are TRBV28 and TRBJ2-5, with 12 nucleotides matching TRBD2. Germline V gene data show CDR1 as MDHEN and CDR2 as SYDVKM. The length of the CDR3 is 20 residues. V lost 5 bases, J lost 7 bases, and 23 bases stayed unmatched.

The CDR3 sequence is CARSQGKLAGIANEQFF. The CDR3 nucleotides are TGTGCCCGGTCACAGGGAAAACTAGCGGGAATTGCCAATGAGCAGTTCTTC. J is TRBJ2-1 and V is TRBV30, with 10 nucleotides matching TRBD2. The CDR3 totals 17 residues. The germline gives CDR1 GTSNPN, CDR2 SVGIG (reference sequence). Unmatched junction bases numbered 19, after V lost 8 bases and J lost 6 bases.